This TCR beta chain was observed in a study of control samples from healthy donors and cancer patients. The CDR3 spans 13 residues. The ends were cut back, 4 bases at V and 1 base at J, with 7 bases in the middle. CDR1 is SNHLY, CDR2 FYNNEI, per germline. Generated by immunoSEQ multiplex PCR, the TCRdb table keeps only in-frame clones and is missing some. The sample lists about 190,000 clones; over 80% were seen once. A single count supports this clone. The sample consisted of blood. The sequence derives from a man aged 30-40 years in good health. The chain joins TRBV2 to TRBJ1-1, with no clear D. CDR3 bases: TGTGCCAGCAGTGTGGAACAGAACACTGAAGCTTTCTTT. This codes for CASSVEQNTEAFF.